The text below deals with one TCR beta chain. No cognate antigen has been identified for it. Within one base of it there is no much larger clone, and no base qualities were kept. The data were taken from a study of blood T cell repertoires in COVID-19 (dated by TCRdb to about 2020). Turning to the overall study: Samples covering the acute and convalescent phases of COVID-19 were provided by collaborators in the United States, Italy and Spain. The prospective study material was composed of cDNA or gDNA derived from T cells, B-cell-depleted T cells, or PBMCs. Deeply sampled blood TCRbeta repertoires from subjects exposed to, actively infected with, or recovered from COVID-19 were included in the dataset. A freely available public database, intended as a resource for researchers studying the immune response to SARS-CoV-2, is where the repertoires were released. The samples were drawn from the first 160 participants of the ongoing ImmuneRACE study and from about 1,200 subjects provided by 6 global collaborators. The sample metadata nearly always contained a de-identified subject ID, COVID-19 status, age in years and sex. HLA class I and class II types, where available, came from metadata supplied by the sample provider rather than from assay-based typing. Overall results and qualifications from the work: The quantity of clinical and demographic metadata differed by source and by participant and was supplied without curation.

In the germline V gene, CDR1 corresponds to MNHEY and CDR2 to SVGAGI. The cysteine opens and the phenylalanine closes a CDR3 of 12 amino acids. Only the CDR3 DNA stays, 36 bases, in frame from base 1. The germline ends are 10 bases apart after V is trimmed by 7 bases and J by 4 bases. The collaborating institutions used their own protocols to collect whole blood in K2EDTA tubes. Collaborator samples were shipped for TCRbeta analysis as frozen whole blood, isolated PBMCs, or DNA extracted from either sample type. TCRbeta CDR3 regions were amplified from genomic DNA by means of the immunoSEQ Assay, a bias-controlled multiplex PCR. In the paper's pipeline: Nucleated cell counts per sample were estimated from amplification of reference gene primers within the assay. Sequence reads were collapsed and filtered to measure the absolute abundance of every unique TCRbeta CDR3 rearrangement. Productive Simpson clonality was computed per sample as the square root of Simpson's diversity index over productive rearrangements. TCRdb's version of the immuneACCESS table is confined to in-frame rearrangements and falls short of the full clone set. An unresolved V gene accounts for under half of the shortfall where checked; the remainder is of unknown origin. V and J calls and clone size are copied from that table; D and trimming were computed from the DNA. The sample table records about 210,000 clones; 84% of these occur just once. Around 7.3% of the sample lies in the top ten.

Source material: peripheral blood. This receptor was identified in a woman in her forties or fifties with active or convalescent COVID-19. The V and J segments used are TRBV6-5 and TRBJ1-2; the D gene cannot be resolved reliably. The CDR3 region: CASKSGSYGYTF. The nucleotides are TGTGCCAGCAAGTCGGGGTCCTATGGCTACACCTTC.